The 7 T cell receptor beta chains listed next were all sequenced from one sample in a study of identical twins. Each CDR3 protein is one row after TCRdb ran MiXCR on the 5' RACE reads. The sample lists some 710,000 distinct CDR3 sequences; less than 7% were seen once. What was sequenced was naive T cells sorted from blood. These receptors came from a man between 18 and 35 years old in good health.

V usage is TRBV20-1 and J usage is TRBJ1-5, with TRBD1 matching 7 bases. This CDR3 has 15 amino acids. CDR1 is DFQATT and CDR2 is SNEGSKA in the germline V gene (reference sequence). The V segment lost 3 bases and the J segment 2 bases; nucleotides outside the gene matches: 7. The DNA for the CDR3 is TGCAGTGCTAGGACAGGGAGGTATGGCAATCAGCCCCAGCATTTT. It yields the protein CSARTGRYGNQPQHF.

This clonotype appeared a few times. This chain links TRBV15 with TRBJ1-5; D is undetermined. The CDR3 is made up of 14 amino acids. Germline assignment: CDR1 LNHNV and CDR2 YYDKDF (reference sequence). Trimming pared 8 bases from V and 0 bases from J, leaving 11 bases between. The CDR3 DNA is TGTGCCACCTTTCGAATTTATAGCAATCAGCCCCAGCATTTT. This encodes CATFRIYSNQPQHF.

This clonotype was counted at least ten times. V and J are TRBV20-1 and TRBJ2-5; 9 bases agree with TRBD1. Germline-derived CDR1 and CDR2 are DFQATT and SNEGSKA (reference sequence). With 6 bases clipped from V and 5 bases from J, the junction kept 7 bases outside the gene matches. CDR3 size: 13 residues. The CDR3 sequence: CSATRTGVETQYF. The CDR3, as DNA: TGCAGTGCCACCCGGACAGGGGTGGAGACCCAGTACTTC.

This clonotype has ten or more counts. The rearrangement joins TRBV5-1 to TRBJ2-1, with D unresolved. The ends were cut back, 0 bases at V and 5 bases at J, with 9 bases in the middle. Germline CDR1 SGHRS, CDR2 YFSETQ. The CDR3 runs 14 residues. CDR3 region: CASSLAPPHNEQFF. The CDR3 DNA reads as TGCGCCAGCAGCTTGGCCCCCCCCCACAATGAGCAGTTCTTC. Based on the CDR3 plus reference TRBV5-1 and TRBJ2-1, the full variable domain is KAGVTQTPRYLIKTRGQQVTLSCSPISGHRSVSWYQQTPGQGLQFLFEYFSETQRNKGNFPGRFSGRQFSNSRSEMNVSTLELGDSALYLCASSLAPPHNEQFFGPGTRLTVL.

This clonotype was seen repeatedly, ten times or more. V and J are TRBV2 and TRBJ2-1; TRBD1 aligns across 7 bases. In germline, CDR1 is SNHLY, CDR2 FYNNEI. This CDR3 contains 13 residues. Losses at the gene ends were 7 bases for V and 4 bases for J; bases not matched to a gene: 4. The CDR3 nucleotides read TGTGCCAGCACCGGACAGGATTACAATGAGCAGTTCTTC. This translates into CASTGQDYNEQFF.

The sample holds a few counts of this clonotype. The chain couples TRBV11-3 to TRBJ1-3; maybe TRBD1 (6 bases). The CDR3 contains 11 residues. In germline, CDR1 is SGHNT, CDR2 YENEEA. The V end lost 7 bases, the J end lost 8 bases, and 9 bases lay between the germline ends. The DNA of the CDR3 is TGTGCCAGCACGGGGGCGGACACCATATATTTT. This encodes CASTGADTIYF. Full variable domain (missing parts from reference TRBV11-3 and TRBJ1-3): EAGVVQSPRYKIIEKKQPVAFWCNPISGHNTLYWYLQNLGQGPELLIRYENEEAVDDSQLPKDRFSAERLKGVDSTLKIQPAELGDSAVYLCASTGADTIYFGEGSWLTVV.

The sample holds many counts of this clonotype. The V and J genes are TRBV4-3 and TRBJ2-7; D is possibly TRBD1 or TRBD2 (5 bases each). The V and J ends lost 0 bases and 0 bases respectively, with 12 bases between them. CDR1 is LGHNA and CDR2 is YSLEER in the germline V gene. The CDR3 loop spans 16 amino acids. CDR3 residues: CASSQDWPGSSYEQYF. In DNA, the CDR3 is TGCGCCAGCAGCCAAGATTGGCCAGGGAGCTCCTACGAGCAGTACTTC.